This TCR beta chain is drawn from a study of blood T cell repertoires in COVID-19. This clone was seen a single time. In terms of age and location, participants ranged from roughly 18 to 89 years and lived in roughly 22 US areas. The method was immunoSEQ multiplex PCR; TCRdb's version includes in-frame clones alone and lacks a portion of them. The data hold more than 200,000 clones, with more than 85% observed a single time. Germline V CDR1 and CDR2: SGHTA, FQGTGA. The CDR3 contains 14 residues. V shed 5 bases, J shed 6 bases, and the junction held 6 bases outside the gene matches. The chain uses TRBV7-3 and TRBJ2-7; 11 nucleotides line up with TRBD1. Sequences were obtained from PBMCs or T cells enriched from blood (not recorded which). This clonotype was obtained from a woman in her 50s who had recovered from COVID-19. CDR3: CASSPDRGQSEQYF. CDR3 DNA sequence: TGTGCCAGCAGCCCGGACAGGGGGCAGAGCGAGCAGTACTTC.